Listed here are 22 T cell receptor beta chains from one sample, sequenced in a study of cytomegalovirus exposure and HLA in healthy donors. Both 60 Vbeta primers and 13 Jbeta primers went into the PCR. Clones were sequenced by immunoSEQ multiplex PCR, and TCRdb holds only the in-frame ones, with some missing. The sample lists around 190,000 clones, 84% seen once, with approximately 1.2% in the top ten. Input material: PBMCs. The receptors originated from a girl aged 2 to 9 in good health and CMV-seropositive.

The chain couples TRBV27 to TRBJ2-7, with D possibly matching TRBD1 (6 bases). V lost 2 bases, J lost 0 bases, and 17 bases lay in between. Looked up from germline, CDR1 is MNHEY and CDR2 is SMNVEV (reference sequence). The CDR3 totals 17 residues. CDR3: CASSLRTQGSISYEQYF. For the CDR3, the DNA is TGTGCCAGCAGTTTACGTACTCAGGGGTCAATCTCCTACGAGCAGTACTTC.

The chain links TRBV2 to TRBJ2-4; TRBD2 agrees at 15 bases. CDR1 and CDR2 (germline): SNHLY, FYNNEI. The CDR3 extends over 18 amino acids. The ends lost 6 bases at V and 2 bases at J; junction bases unmatched: 8. CDR3 protein: CASRQPGLAGGSKNIQYF. Written as DNA, the CDR3 is TGTGCCAGCAGACAACCGGGACTAGCGGGAGGATCCAAAAACATTCAGTACTTC.

The chain employs TRBV11-2 and TRBJ1-1; TRBD1 matches at 7 bases. The ends lost 3 bases at V and 11 bases at J; junction bases unmatched: 12. Germline CDR1 SGHAT, CDR2 FQNNGV. The CDR3 runs 14 residues. The CDR3 nucleotides read TGTGCCAGCAGCTTTACTTTCCGGGACAGCGGGGCTTTCTTT. Amino acid sequence: CASSFTFRDSGAFF.

The V call is TRBV30, the J call TRBJ1-1; possible D gene TRBD1, 5 bases. V was trimmed by 4 bases and J by 1 base, leaving 13 bases between them. The CDR3 length is 14 residues. Germline CDR1 reads GTSNPN; CDR2 reads SVGIG (reference sequence). The CDR3: CAWNRGGENTEAFF. The DNA of the CDR3 is TGTGCCTGGAACCGTGGGGGGGAGAACACTGAAGCTTTCTTT.

The chain employs TRBV7-2 and TRBJ2-3, with 7 bases matching TRBD2. The CDR3 spans 16 residues. Germline trimming cut 1 base from V and 10 bases from J; bases unmatched to any gene: 14. The germline gives CDR1 SGHTA, CDR2 FQGNSA. The CDR3 DNA reads as TGTGCCAGCAGCTTAGGGGCGCGTGGGGGGGGGAAGGCGCAGTATTTT. It encodes CASSLGARGGGKAQYF.

The CDR3 DNA sequence: TGTGCCAGCTCACGGGACAGGGACACTGAAGCTTTCTTT. It specifies CASSRDRDTEAFF. V and J are TRBV18 and TRBJ1-1, with TRBD1 identical over 9 bases. Trimming removed 4 bases from V and 3 bases from J; junction bases left unmatched: 0. Germline assignment: CDR1 KGHSH and CDR2 LQKENI. CDR3 length: 13 residues.

This clone was counted a few times. The rearrangement joins TRBV10-3 to TRBJ2-1; tentatively, D is TRBD2 (6 bases). The CDR3 length is 15 residues. Trimming pared 5 bases from V and 0 bases from J, leaving 11 bases between. Per germline, CDR1 ENHRY and CDR2 SYGVKD. DNA of the CDR3: TGTGCCATCAGTTCGGGGGTCGTCTCCTACAATGAGCAGTTCTTC. Translation: CAISSGVVSYNEQFF.

This chain uses TRBV30 with TRBJ1-2; 8 nucleotides agree with TRBD1. The germline CDR1 and CDR2 sequences are GTSNPN and SVGIG (reference sequence). The CDR3 length is 12 residues. V lost 6 bases and J lost 9; bases outside the gene matches: 9. The CDR3, as DNA: TGTGCCTGCCTTTCGGACAGGGCGAGCTACACCTTC. This sequence encodes CACLSDRASYTF.

This clone came up once. The J gene is TRBJ2-1, the V gene TRBV18; TRBD1 matches 7 bases. This CDR3 spans 14 amino acids. Germline V gene sequence: CDR1 KGHSH, CDR2 LQKENI. Trimming at V came to 3 bases and at J to 10 bases, leaving 9 bases not matched to a gene. The CDR3 coding sequence is TGTGCCAGCTCACCGAGACAGGGTAATACGGAGCAGTTCTTC. This codes for CASSPRQGNTEQFF.

The chain joins TRBV6-1 to TRBJ2-1; the match to TRBD2 covers 8 bases. The germline V gene encodes CDR1 MNHNS and CDR2 SASEGT. J gave up 6 bases and V 8 bases, and 9 bases lay outside the gene matches. This CDR3 contains 14 residues. Here the CDR3 reads CASESGGTTNEQFF. In DNA form, the CDR3 reads TGTGCCAGCGAGTCGGGGGGGACGACCAATGAGCAGTTCTTC.

This clone was counted a few times. This chain connects TRBV29-1 to TRBJ1-4, with 7 bases matching TRBD1. J gave up 0 bases and V 6 bases, and 4 bases lay outside the gene matches. The germline gives CDR1 SQVTM, CDR2 ANQGSEA. The CDR3 loop spans 14 amino acids. The DNA of the CDR3 is TGCAGCGTGCGACAGGGCCCAACTAATGAAAAACTGTTTTTT. Protein sequence: CSVRQGPTNEKLFF.

The chain has TRBV27 and TRBJ2-1, with 9 bases fitting TRBD1. This CDR3 spans 14 amino acids. V lost 2 bases, J lost 9 bases, and 5 bases stayed unmatched. CDR1 is MNHEY and CDR2 is SMNVEV in the germline V gene (reference sequence). The CDR3 sequence: CASSLVTGGSEQFF. The CDR3, as DNA: TGTGCCAGCAGTTTAGTCACAGGGGGCAGTGAGCAGTTCTTC.

This clone is a singleton in its sample. The chain links TRBV2 to TRBJ2-7; the match to TRBD2 covers 7 bases. Per germline, CDR1 SNHLY and CDR2 FYNNEI. Trimming cost V 5 bases and J 7 bases; bases outside gene matches: 5. The CDR3 spans 12 residues. CDR3 sequence reads: CASSMGGGEQYF. CDR3 in DNA: TGTGCCAGCAGTATGGGGGGAGGGGAGCAGTACTTC.

This chain uses TRBV7-9 with TRBJ2-7; 7 bases fit TRBD2. Germline CDR1 is SEHNR and CDR2 is FQNEAQ (reference sequence). With V trimmed by 3 bases and J by 0 bases, 8 bases remained unmatched. The CDR3 loop spans 16 amino acids. CDR3 in DNA: TGTGCCAGCAGCTTGGGTATGGCTAGCGGCTCCTACGAGCAGTACTTC. This codes for CASSLGMASGSYEQYF. Drawing the rest from reference TRBV7-9 and TRBJ2-7, the complete variable domain is DTGVSQNPRHKITKRGQNVTFRCDPISEHNRLYWYRQTLGQGPEFLTYFQNEAQLEKSRLLSDRFSAERPKGSFSTLEIQRTEQGDSAMYLCASSLGMASGSYEQYFGPGTRLTVT.

The chain carries TRBV9 and TRBJ2-5; D might be TRBD2 (5 bases). The V end lost 0 bases, the J end lost 5 bases, and 14 bases lay between the germline ends. The CDR3 consists of 15 residues. Germline V gene sequence: CDR1 SGDLS, CDR2 YYNGEE. The CDR3, as DNA: TGTGCCAGCAGCGTAGATGTGGGAGTAGGGGAGACCCAGTACTTC. It translates to CASSVDVGVGETQYF.

This clone has just one count. In DNA form, the CDR3 reads TGTGCCAGCAGCTTAAGGGTGACAGGGGCCACAGATACGCAGTATTTT. Its translation is CASSLRVTGATDTQYF. The chain combines TRBV13 with TRBJ2-3, with 8 bases identical to TRBD1. This CDR3 has 16 residues. V was clipped by 2 bases and J by 2 bases; unmatched bases: 6. Germline CDR1 PRHDT, CDR2 FYEKMQ (reference sequence).

The rearrangement joins TRBV7-6 to TRBJ1-2; D is unclear. The CDR3 is made up of 14 amino acids. V lost 5 bases, J lost 4 bases, and 14 bases lay in between. Germline values: CDR1 SGHVS, CDR2 FNYEAQ. CDR3 region: CASSPETGSYGYTF. In nucleotides, the CDR3 is TGTGCCAGCAGCCCTGAGACGGGTAGCTATGGCTACACCTTC.

The chain uses TRBV5-1 and TRBJ2-5, with a tentative D call TRBD1 (6 bases). Trimming stripped 5 bases from V and 2 bases from J, with 13 bases between. Germline assignment: CDR1 SGHRS and CDR2 YFSETQ. The CDR3 is 14 amino acids. For the CDR3, the DNA is TGCGCCAGCAGTTTTACAGGGTATCAAGAGACCCAGTACTTC. Residues: CASSFTGYQETQYF.

This clone showed up just a few times. The J gene is TRBJ2-1, the V gene TRBV6-6, with TRBD2 matching 9 bases. The CDR3 has 15 residues. Germline values: CDR1 MNHNY, CDR2 SVGAGI (reference sequence). V lost 0 bases to trimming and J lost 8 bases; unmatched junction nucleotides: 5. CDR3 sequence (DNA): TGTGCCAGCAGTTACTCAGCGGTAGCGGGAGATGAGCAGTTCTTC. Protein product: CASSYSAVAGDEQFF.

The DNA of the CDR3 is TGTGCCAGCAGCTTTGCGGGAGTTGAGACCCAGTACTTC. This sequence encodes CASSFAGVETQYF. This sequence joins TRBV5-4 and TRBJ2-5; TRBD2 agrees at 7 bases. With 2 bases clipped from V and 5 bases from J, the junction kept 3 bases outside the gene matches. Germline V gives CDR1 SGHNT, CDR2 YYREEE (reference sequence). This CDR3 region has 13 residues.

The chain couples TRBV18 to TRBJ2-1, with D possibly TRBD2 on 5 matching bases. V was shortened by 6 bases and J by 5 bases, with 11 bases between the two germline ends. This CDR3 has 13 residues. CDR1 and CDR2 (germline): KGHSH, LQKENI. CDR3 region: CASSPSRDNEQFF. CDR3 DNA sequence: TGTGCCAGCTCGCCCTCGAGGGACAATGAGCAGTTCTTC.

The rearrangement uses TRBV5-8 and TRBJ1-4; maybe TRBD1 (5 bases). Germline V CDR1 and CDR2: SGHTS, YDEGEE. The CDR3 consists of 15 residues. Trimming removed 0 bases at V and 6 bases at J, with 12 bases between. CDR3: CASSLGAGIYEKLFF. The CDR3 region has the DNA TGTGCCAGCAGCTTGGGGGCAGGGATTTATGAAAAACTGTTTTTT.